A selection of T cell receptor beta chains follows, all from one sample in a study of T-cell memory formation after mild COVID-19. TCRdb reanalysed the 5' RACE reads using MiXCR and keeps one entry per CDR3 protein. Found here are about 400,000 distinct CDR3 sequences, more than 20% of them singletons; the top ten hold over 10%. Material: PBMCs or a T cell subset sorted from them (not recorded which). Receptors originate from an adult woman who had mild COVID-19 (a few samples of this study predate the infection). Cell type and time point are not known. Both conserved end residues are part of each CDR3. A D gene is named only where the DNA matches it firmly. Only part of the rows carry a size: once, few, many, or a class if the clone is expanded.

d_gene: TRBD1; abundance: medium-sized; len: 15; v_gene: TRBV6-6; j_gene: TRBJ1-1; CDR3nt: TGTGCCAGCAGTAAGCCGGGACAGGGTAACACTGAAGCTTTCTTT; CDR3aa: CASSKPGQGNTEAFF
d_gene: TRBD2; abundance: few; len: 18; v_gene: TRBV10-3; j_gene: TRBJ2-1; CDR3nt: TGTGCCATCAGTGAGTCGCTAGCGGAGTCGTTCTCCTACAATGAGCAGTTCTTC; CDR3aa: CAISESLAESFSYNEQFF
d_gene: .; abundance: .; len: 18; v_gene: TRBV7-9; j_gene: TRBJ1-3; CDR3nt: TGTGCCAGCAGCTTGTTCGCCCCGAATACCCTCTCTGGAAACACCATATATTTT; CDR3aa: CASSLFAPNTLSGNTIYF
d_gene: .; abundance: few; len: 16; v_gene: TRBV18; j_gene: TRBJ2-1; CDR3nt: TGTGCCAGCTCACCCCAGACGGCGGGGTCCTACAATGAGCAGTTCTTC; CDR3aa: CASSPQTAGSYNEQFF
d_gene: .; abundance: few; len: 13; v_gene: TRBV7-3; j_gene: TRBJ1-1; CDR3nt: TGTGCCAGCAGCTTGGGGGGGATCACTGAAGCTTTCTTT; CDR3aa: CASSLGGITEAFF
d_gene: TRBD2; abundance: .; len: 20; v_gene: TRBV11-2; j_gene: TRBJ2-3; CDR3nt: TGTGCCAGCAGCTTAGATCACCCCCCCCAAAGCGGGAGTAGCACAGATACGCAGTATTTT; CDR3aa: CASSLDHPPQSGSSTDTQYF
d_gene: .; abundance: .; len: 14; v_gene: TRBV12-3/TRBV12-4; j_gene: TRBJ1-2; CDR3nt: TGTGCCAGCAGTTTCTCGGCCAATAACTATGGCTACACCTTC; CDR3aa: CASSFSANNYGYTF
d_gene: .; abundance: .; len: 15; v_gene: TRBV4-2; j_gene: TRBJ1-1; CDR3nt: TGTGCCAGCAGCCACCCAGACACCAGTAACACTGAAGCTTTCTTT; CDR3aa: CASSHPDTSNTEAFF
d_gene: TRBD2; abundance: .; len: 14; v_gene: TRBV9; j_gene: TRBJ2-3; CDR3nt: TGTGCCAGCAATCGGGGGGGCAGCACAGATACGCAGTATTTT; CDR3aa: CASNRGGSTDTQYF
d_gene: .; abundance: once; len: 15; v_gene: TRBV7-2; j_gene: TRBJ2-4; CDR3nt: TGTGCCAGCAGCTTAGTGGCTCCAGCCAAAAACATTCAGTACTTC; CDR3aa: CASSLVAPAKNIQYF
d_gene: TRBD1; abundance: few; len: 17; v_gene: TRBV11-2; j_gene: TRBJ1-2; CDR3nt: TGTGCCAGCAGCTTAGTATGGAGGACAGGGGGGGACTATGGCTACACCTTC; CDR3aa: CASSLVWRTGGDYGYTF
d_gene: .; abundance: few; len: 14; v_gene: TRBV21-1; j_gene: TRBJ1-1; CDR3nt: TGTGCCAGCAGCCCCCACCGGGGGGACACTGAAGCTTTCTTT; CDR3aa: CASSPHRGDTEAFF
d_gene: .; abundance: few; len: 17; v_gene: TRBV7-9; j_gene: TRBJ2-7; CDR3nt: TGTGCCAGCAGCTTAGCGATGCGGACGAGGAGCTCCTACGAGCAGTACTTC; CDR3aa: CASSLAMRTRSSYEQYF
d_gene: .; abundance: .; len: 14; v_gene: TRBV12-3/TRBV12-4; j_gene: TRBJ2-7; CDR3nt: TGTGCCAGCAGTTTAGCCGGGGGATACTACGAGCAGTACTTC; CDR3aa: CASSLAGGYYEQYF